Presented here are 16 T cell receptor beta chains from one specimen sequenced in a study of T cell repertoires in cytomegalovirus infection. TCRdb reprocessed the reads via MiXCR and lists one record per CDR3 protein. The sample consists of approximately 400,000 distinct CDR3 sequences, roughly 31% of them appearing once. Input material: PBMCs. The receptors come from a human donor in good health (CMV status not recorded). Some clones in this sample may be carry-over from other donors' samples.

This clonotype has just a few counts. The chain recombines TRBV12-3 or TRBV12-4 with TRBJ2-7, with D possibly being TRBD1 (5 bases). Between the trimmed V and J ends, which lost 3 bases and 2 bases, there was a span of 8 bases. This CDR3 region has 13 residues. This CDR3 is CASSFTGPYEQYF. As DNA, the CDR3 is TGTGCCAGCAGTTTTACAGGCCCCTACGAGCAGTACTTC.

The chain couples TRBV12-3 or TRBV12-4 to TRBJ2-5, with 10 bases that match TRBD2. This CDR3 is built from 19 residues. Losses at the gene ends were 2 bases for V and 3 bases for J; bases not matched to a gene: 15. As DNA, the CDR3 is TGTGCCAGCAGTTTACAGGCAGCCCAGCGGGGGGGGGTAAAAGAGACCCAGTACTTC. Its protein product is CASSLQAAQRGGVKETQYF.

This chain's CDR3 is CASSEARWVTEAFF. In DNA, the CDR3 is TGTGCCAGCAGTGAAGCCAGATGGGTCACTGAAGCTTTCTTT. J is TRBJ1-1 and V is TRBV2; no clear D gene. Germline V gene lookup returns CDR1 SNHLY and CDR2 FYNNEI. Between the trimmed V and J ends, which lost 0 bases and 4 bases, there was a span of 9 bases. The CDR3 is 14 residues long.

This clonotype has only a few counts. The chain recombines TRBV11-2 with TRBJ1-6; a possible D gene is TRBD1 (6 bases). In germline, CDR1 is SGHAT, CDR2 FQNNGV. V lost 6 bases to trimming and J lost 7 bases, with 13 bases between them. The CDR3 is made up of 14 amino acids. CDR3 in DNA: TGTGCCAGCAGAAGGACAGAACTCAATTCACCCCTCCACTTT. It is translated as CASRRTELNSPLHF.

This clonotype was counted only a few times. The chain is built from TRBV20-1 and TRBJ2-5, with D perhaps matching TRBD2 (5 bases). This CDR3 spans 15 amino acids. V was clipped by 0 bases and J by 4 bases, with 15 bases between them. Germline lookup yields CDR1 DFQATT and CDR2 SNEGSKA (reference sequence). This chain's CDR3 is CSARDPGQAGETQYF. CDR3 bases: TGCAGTGCTAGAGATCCGGGCCAGGCGGGAGAGACCCAGTACTTC.

The chain has TRBV7-9 and TRBJ2-5; 11 nucleotides align to TRBD2. V gave up 2 bases and J gave up 1 base; unmatched junction bases: 9. Germline values: CDR1 SEHNR, CDR2 FQNEAQ (reference sequence). The CDR3 is 18 amino acids. In DNA, the CDR3 is TGTGCCAGCAGCTTAAGCCTAGCGGGGGGACTCCTCCAAGAGACCCAGTACTTC. Translated, it gives CASSLSLAGGLLQETQYF.

The chain is built from TRBV7-3 and TRBJ2-2, with D maybe TRBD2 (6 bases). The CDR3 is 17 amino acids. V gave up 2 bases and J gave up 6 bases, with 19 bases separating them. Germline V gene lookup returns CDR1 SGHTA and CDR2 FQGTGA. The CDR3 here is CASSLLGETTRPGELFF. DNA for the CDR3: TGTGCCAGCAGCTTACTGGGTGAAACGACTAGACCCGGGGAGCTGTTTTTT.

In its sample, this clonotype was seen a few times. V and J are TRBV6-2 or TRBV6-3 and TRBJ2-3; 8 bases align to TRBD2. V was pared by 5 bases and J by 0 bases, with 10 bases of the junction left unmatched. Germline V CDR1 and CDR2: MNHEY, SVGEGT. The CDR3 has 17 amino acids. The CDR3 DNA reads as TGTGCCAGCAGTGGCCTCGGAGCGGGGGTGAGCACAGATACGCAGTATTTT. Translation gives CASSGLGAGVSTDTQYF.

The chain combines TRBV10-3 with TRBJ2-7, with TRBD1 matching 7 bases. V lost 3 bases, J lost 5 bases, and 7 bases stayed unmatched. The CDR3 runs to 14 residues. In germline, CDR1 is ENHRY, CDR2 SYGVKD. CDR3 sequence reads: CAISDSQGLNEQYF. In DNA, the CDR3 is TGTGCCATCAGTGACTCACAGGGGCTAAACGAGCAGTACTTC.

In its sample, this clonotype was seen a few times. A junction boundary mismatches the germline segment, possibly from a read error. The V call is TRBV15, the J call TRBJ2-1; the match to TRBD2 covers 9 bases. CDR1 and CDR2 from the germline V gene are LNHNV and YYDKDF (reference sequence). This CDR3 is 15 amino acids long. CDR3 sequence (DNA): TGTGCCACCAGCGGAGAGCGGGGGGAATACAATGAGCAGTTCTTC. Protein: CATSGERGEYNEQFF.

This clonotype turned up a few times. The chain recombines TRBV6-6 with TRBJ1-1; a possible D gene is TRBD1 (6 bases). The CDR3 has 12 amino acids. Per germline, CDR1 MNHNY and CDR2 SVGAGI (reference sequence). The V end lost 2 bases, the J end lost 8 bases, and 9 bases lay between the germline ends. CDR3 loop: CASSYVQGEAFF. CDR3 bases: TGTGCCAGCAGTTACGTCCAGGGGGAAGCTTTCTTT.

This clonotype was observed many times. This sequence joins TRBV7-2 and TRBJ1-1; 8 bases match TRBD1. This CDR3 spans 14 amino acids. V lost 5 bases and J lost 4; bases outside the gene matches: 6. Germline assignment: CDR1 SGHTA and CDR2 FQGNSA. CDR3 loop: CASSTDRVGTEAFF. CDR3 in DNA: TGTGCCAGCAGCACGGACAGGGTTGGCACTGAAGCTTTCTTT.

Details on this clonotype: This sequence may be a read error, since a much larger clone differs from it by one base. This rearrangement joins TRBV7-8 to TRBJ2-6, with a possible D match to TRBD1 (5 bases). This CDR3 spans 20 amino acids. Trimming stripped 1 base from V and 2 bases from J, with 21 bases between. Germline values: CDR1 SGHVS, CDR2 FQNEAQ. The CDR3 region is CASSLVVLWTSDTGANVLTF. The CDR3 nucleotides read TGTGCCAGCAGCTTAGTCGTATTATGGACATCTGACACTGGGGCCAACGTCCTGACTTTC.

There are many counts of this clonotype. The V call is TRBV11-2, the J call TRBJ2-1; D is unresolved. Germline V gene lookup returns CDR1 SGHAT and CDR2 FQNNGV. V dropped 1 base and J dropped 3 bases, with 4 bases sitting between them. This CDR3 has 13 residues. CDR3 protein: CASSLVRYNEQFF. The CDR3 region has the DNA TGTGCCAGCAGCTTAGTTCGCTACAATGAGCAGTTCTTC.

This clonotype was observed many times. The rearrangement joins TRBV7-2 to TRBJ2-5, with TRBD2 identical over 13 bases. This CDR3 has 14 amino acids. The germline V gene encodes CDR1 SGHTA and CDR2 FQGNSA. V shed 5 bases and J 7 bases; nucleotides not matched to a gene: 4. CDR3 nucleotides: TGTGCCAGCAGCACCCGGACTAGCGGGGGGACCCAGTACTTC. Translation gives CASSTRTSGGTQYF.

J is TRBJ1-2 and V is TRBV6-5; perhaps TRBD1 as D (6 bases). The V gene lost 7 bases and the J gene lost 8 bases, with 17 bases spanning the gap. The CDR3 is 13 residues long. From germline, CDR1 is MNHEY and CDR2 SVGAGI. The CDR3 here is CASTNIPTGGYTF. The CDR3, as DNA: TGTGCCAGCACCAATATCCCGACAGGCGGCTACACCTTC.